This TCR beta chain was obtained from a study of shared clonotypes between healthy human individuals. For sorted subsets, approximately 0.2 ug DNA per replicate equaled tens of thousands of T cell genomes. Data came from immunoSEQ multiplex PCR; TCRdb stores just in-frame clones and leaves some out. In the table there are just over 2,000,000 clones, roughly 96% of which are singletons. Points on this clone: Other DNA sequences in the same sample also yield this CDR3.

From germline, CDR1 is SGHAT and CDR2 FQNNGV. This CDR3 has 12 residues. The V and J ends lost 1 base and 10 bases respectively, with 8 bases between them. The sequencing input was naive CD4+ T cells sorted from blood. Regarding subset: CD45RA+ positively selected. This TCR was recovered from a man aged 18-30 years in good health. The rearrangement links TRBV11-2 to TRBJ2-1; weak D call: TRBD2 (5 bases). The CDR3 is CASSLGGGEQFF. CDR3 nucleotides: TGTGCCAGCAGCTTAGGTGGCGGGGAGCAGTTCTTC.